One and the same sample provided the 4 T cell receptor beta chains below, sequenced in a study of cytomegalovirus exposure and HLA in healthy donors. The PCR used 60 Vbeta and 13 Jbeta primers. Produced via immunoSEQ multiplex PCR; TCRdb's table is partial and in-frame only. The profile shows 130,000 or so clones, roughly 77% of them singletons. Sequencing used PBMCs. The receptors were gathered from a man aged 30 to 45 in good health and CMV-seronegative.

The rearrangement links TRBV6-1 to TRBJ1-1, with a possible D match to TRBD1 (6 bases). The CDR3 spans 14 residues. Trimming took off 2 bases at V and 1 base at J, with 8 bases between the two ends. Germline V CDR1 and CDR2: MNHNS, SASEGT. CDR3 nucleotide sequence: TGTGCCAGCAGTGAAACAGGGCCGAACACTGAAGCTTTCTTT. It codes for CASSETGPNTEAFF.

This chain joins TRBV28 and TRBJ1-5, with TRBD1 identical over 7 bases. This CDR3 has 14 residues. Looked up from germline, CDR1 is MDHEN and CDR2 is SYDVKM. Trimming took 6 bases from V and 7 from J; bases not matched to a gene: 9. The CDR3 region has the DNA TGTGCCAGCAGATCGACAGGGAGTAGACAGCCCCAGCATTTT. The encoded protein is CASRSTGSRQPQHF.

The chain links TRBV6-6 to TRBJ2-1; tentative D call: TRBD1 (5 bases). The germline V and J ends were trimmed by 5 bases and 5 bases, with 19 bases remaining between them. The CDR3 loop spans 16 amino acids. The V gene's germline CDR1 is MNHNY and CDR2 SVGAGI (reference sequence). The chain's CDR3 is CASSRPLTEFNNEQFF. CDR3 in DNA: TGTGCCAGCAGTCGCCCTTTGACAGAATTCAACAATGAGCAGTTCTTC.

V usage is TRBV29-1 and J usage is TRBJ2-1, with a possible D match to TRBD2 (6 bases). The V and J ends lost 6 bases and 5 bases respectively, with 20 bases between them. Germline loops: CDR1 SQVTM, CDR2 ANQGSEA. The CDR3 covers 15 residues. CDR3 DNA sequence: TGCAGCGTCTTGGGTGGGACTGCCCTAAACAATGAGCAGTTCTTC. This sequence encodes CSVLGGTALNNEQFF.